Shown below are 9 T cell receptor beta chains from a single sample sequenced in a study of T cell repertoires in breast cancer. An expanded emulsion RT-PCR with primers for all TCR V genes paired CD8+ T cell chains. During the second nested PCR, blocking oligonucleotides suppressed genes that were not paired. Using its own MiXCR run on the emulsion pairing reads, TCRdb lists one record per CDR3 protein. The sample holds fewer than 5,500 distinct CDR3 sequences; around 40% are singletons and the top ten take almost 35%. Sequenced material: CD8+ T cells. These receptor sequences come from a pool of human donors with breast cancer or a healthy control (not recorded which).

This chain links TRBV6-1 with TRBJ1-5, with D tentatively TRBD1 (6 bases). Per the germline V gene, CDR1 is MNHNS and CDR2 is SASEGT. V was trimmed by 5 bases and J by 3 bases, leaving 17 bases between them. The CDR3 has 16 residues. The CDR3 coding sequence is TGTGCCAGCAGTCCTCGGGGGGGGGGGGCCAATCAGCCCCAGCATTTT. Protein: CASSPRGGGANQPQHF.

This clonotype was counted once. The chain joins TRBV3-1 to TRBJ2-7; D might be TRBD1 (5 bases). Germline-derived CDR1 and CDR2 are LGHDT and YNNKEL (reference sequence). The CDR3 runs to 13 residues. Here the CDR3 DNA reads TGTGCCAGCAGCATGTGGGATTGGGGCGAGCAGTATGTC. This codes for CASSMWDWGEQYV.

By share, this clonotype ranks as large. The chain links TRBV27 to TRBJ2-7; 7 positions agree with TRBD1. The CDR3 sequence is 13 residues long. The V segment lost 2 bases and the J segment 3 bases; nucleotides outside the gene matches: 1. Germline loops: CDR1 MNHEY, CDR2 SMNVEV (reference sequence). CDR3 sequence: CASSLQGDYEQYF. The CDR3 nucleotides read TGTGCCAGCAGTTTACAGGGGGACTACGAGCAGTACTTC.

On this clonotype: This sequence may be a read error, since a much larger clone differs from it by one base. The rearrangement joins TRBV28 to TRBJ1-5; 10 bases are a match to TRBD1. Germline values: CDR1 MDHEN, CDR2 SYDVKM. CDR3 length: 15 residues. Germline trimming cut 4 bases from V and 7 bases from J; bases unmatched to any gene: 7. The CDR3 loop reads CASSWGQGRKQPQHF. The CDR3, as DNA: TGTGCCAGCAGTTGGGGACAGGGGAGGAAGCAGCCCCAGCATTTT.

Points on this clonotype: The CDR3 carries no conserved terminal phenylalanine or tryptophan, so it likely arises from a read error. The chain carries TRBV12-3 or TRBV12-4 and TRBJ1-1, with TRBD1 matching over 8 bases. J gave up 1 base and V 7 bases, and 8 bases lay outside the gene matches. The CDR3 is made up of 15 amino acids. CDR3 protein: CASTHRQGANTEAFL. For the CDR3, the DNA is TGTGCCAGCACCCACCGGCAGGGGGCGAACACTGAAGCTTTCCTC.

This clonotype is categorized as medium-sized. V and J are TRBV19 and TRBJ1-3; 10 bases match TRBD1. The V gene's germline CDR1 is LNHDA and CDR2 SQIVND (reference sequence). The CDR3 loop spans 17 amino acids. V lost 3 bases, J lost 5 bases, and 10 bases stayed unmatched. The CDR3 is CASSMGTGDLRRNTIYF. CDR3 sequence (DNA): TGTGCCAGTAGTATGGGGACAGGGGATTTACGAAGAAACACCATATATTTT.

On this clonotype: This sequence may be a read error, since a much larger clone differs from it by one base. The CDR3 loop reads CANRTGTSGNNEQFF. In DNA, the CDR3 is TGTGCCAACAGAACCGGGACTAGCGGCAACAATGAGCAGTTCTTC. The genes are TRBV2 and TRBJ2-1; TRBD2 matches at 11 bases. The germline V gene encodes CDR1 SNHLY and CDR2 FYNNEI. The CDR3 is 15 amino acids. V dropped 10 bases and J dropped 5; count of bases not matched to a gene: 10.

This chain connects TRBV6-5 to TRBJ2-2, with D possibly being TRBD1 or TRBD2 (5 bases each). The V and J ends lost 6 bases and 6 bases respectively, with 20 bases between them. The CDR3 has 16 residues. The germline CDR1 and CDR2 sequences are MNHEY and SVGAGI. The CDR3 reads CASSLGWGRTSGELFF. CDR3 DNA sequence: TGTGCCAGCAGCCTAGGGTGGGGACGAACGTCCGGGGAGCTGTTTTTT.

This clonotype ranks as medium-sized. The V gene is TRBV28, the J gene TRBJ1-2, with D maybe TRBD1 (6 bases). Trimming left V 4 bases short and J 7 bases short, with 10 bases between. The CDR3 consists of 12 residues. Germline assignment: CDR1 MDHEN and CDR2 SYDVKM. This CDR3 is CASSSGDRGYTF. The CDR3 DNA reads TGTGCCAGCAGTTCAGGGGACCGTGGCTACACCTTC.